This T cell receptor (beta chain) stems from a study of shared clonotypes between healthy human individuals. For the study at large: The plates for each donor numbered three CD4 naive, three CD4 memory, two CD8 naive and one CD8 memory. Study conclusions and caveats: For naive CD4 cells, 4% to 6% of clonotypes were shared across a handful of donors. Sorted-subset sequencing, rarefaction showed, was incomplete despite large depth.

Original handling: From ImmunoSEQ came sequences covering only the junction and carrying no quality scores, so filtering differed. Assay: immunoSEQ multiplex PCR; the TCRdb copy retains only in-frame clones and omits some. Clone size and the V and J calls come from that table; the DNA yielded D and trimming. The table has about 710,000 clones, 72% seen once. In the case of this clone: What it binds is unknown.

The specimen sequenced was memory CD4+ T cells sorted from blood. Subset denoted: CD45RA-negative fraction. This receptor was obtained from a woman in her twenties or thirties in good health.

The CDR3 loop is CASRRLEGVTQYF. The DNA for the CDR3 is TGCGCCAGCAGAAGACTAGAAGGGGTTACGCAGTATTTT. The chain has TRBV5-1 and TRBJ2-3, with a tentative D call TRBD2 (6 bases). V lost 5 bases and J lost 8, with 15 bases in between. The CDR3 has 13 residues. Germline loops: CDR1 SGHRS, CDR2 YFSETQ.